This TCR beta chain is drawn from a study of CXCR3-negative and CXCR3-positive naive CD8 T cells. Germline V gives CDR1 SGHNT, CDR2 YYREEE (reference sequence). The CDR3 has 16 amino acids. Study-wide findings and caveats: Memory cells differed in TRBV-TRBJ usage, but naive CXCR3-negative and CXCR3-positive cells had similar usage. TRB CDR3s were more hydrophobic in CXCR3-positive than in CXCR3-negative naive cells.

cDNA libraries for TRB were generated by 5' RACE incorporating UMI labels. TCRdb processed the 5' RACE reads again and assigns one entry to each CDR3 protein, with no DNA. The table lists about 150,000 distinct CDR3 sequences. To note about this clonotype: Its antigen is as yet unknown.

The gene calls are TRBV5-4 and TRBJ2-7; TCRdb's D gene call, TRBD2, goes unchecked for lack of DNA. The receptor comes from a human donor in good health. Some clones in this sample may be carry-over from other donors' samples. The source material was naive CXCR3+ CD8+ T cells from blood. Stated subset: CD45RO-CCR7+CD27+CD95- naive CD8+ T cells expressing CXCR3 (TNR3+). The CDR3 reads CASSFSGLAGIYEQYF.